Below, one T cell receptor beta chain is given with its context. Its target is not known. The data derive from a study of EBV T-cell therapy then PD-1 blockade in nasopharyngeal carcinoma. Looked up from germline, CDR1 is LGHNT and CDR2 is FRNRAP. The CDR3 consists of 14 residues. The V and J ends lost 4 bases and 8 bases respectively, with 17 bases between them. As to treatment: AdE1-LMPpoly-expanded autologous EBV-specific T-cell therapy followed by anti-PD-1 nivolumab. Generated by immunoSEQ multiplex PCR, the TCRdb table keeps only in-frame clones and is missing some. Of approximately 23,000 clones in the sample, 70% to 85% were seen once.

The chain uses TRBV12-5 and TRBJ1-2; TRBD1 is a possible D gene (5 bases). The receptor was isolated from a man between 35 and 55 years old with nasopharyngeal carcinoma. Here the sequenced sample was CD8+ T cells from blood, taken at day -245 from a patient whose treatment included autologous EBV-specific T cells and nivolumab. CDR3 nucleotides: TGTGCTAGTGGTTCGACAGACCCGCCAGGGGGCTACACCTTC. Translating gives CASGSTDPPGGYTF.